This TCR beta chain comes out of a study of metastatic and nonmetastatic thyroid tumors. Across the whole study: Patients with malignant and benign thyroid disease provided blood and tumor or nodule tissue, whose repertoires were compared.

Thyroid surgery took place with no prior treatment in any patient. CDR3 length: 17 residues. V was cut by 6 bases and J by 0 bases, with 20 bases left in between. Germline V gene lookup returns CDR1 MDHEN and CDR2 SYDVKM. Under the authors' procedure: A distant-metastasis classifier for papillary thyroid cancer was built using CDR3 differences across clinicopathological groups. Using MiXCR, TCRdb re-called clones from the PCR reads. The authors' filters were not applied to this entry. This sample has about 92,000 clones; 15% occur once, and the top ten carry 3.6%. This clone was found a few times. Its antigen is not identified. The study's findings and limits: Versus benign nodules, malignant thyroid tumors reportedly had significantly higher TCR beta diversity, in blood and tumor.

The gene calls are TRBV28 and TRBJ1-1, with D maybe TRBD1 (6 bases). Sequencing used blood. This receptor was obtained from a female donor with papillary thyroid cancer or a benign thyroid nodule (not recorded which). Some clones in this sample may be carry-over from other donors' samples. The CDR3 DNA reads as TGTGCCAGCAGCAACGACAGGACAGAAGCTTTGAACACTGAAGCTTTCTTT. Translated, it gives CASSNDRTEALNTEAFF.